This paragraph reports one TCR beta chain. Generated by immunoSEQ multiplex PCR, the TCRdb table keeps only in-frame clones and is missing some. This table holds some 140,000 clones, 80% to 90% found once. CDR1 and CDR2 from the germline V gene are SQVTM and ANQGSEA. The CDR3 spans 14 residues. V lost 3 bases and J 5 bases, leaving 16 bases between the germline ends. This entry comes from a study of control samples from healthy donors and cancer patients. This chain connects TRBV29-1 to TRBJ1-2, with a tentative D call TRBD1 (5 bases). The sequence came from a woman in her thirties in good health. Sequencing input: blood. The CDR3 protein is CSVEAGRGGYGYTF. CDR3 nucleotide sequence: TGCAGCGTTGAGGCCGGGAGGGGTGGATATGGCTACACCTTC.